The table lists the clone carrying this TCR beta chain with a count of one. Sequenced by immunoSEQ multiplex PCR; TCRdb stores in-frame clones only, minus some. The table has tens of thousands of clones, 87% seen once. This CDR3 contains 16 residues. The V segment lost 3 bases and the J segment 2 bases; nucleotides outside the gene matches: 7. Per the germline V gene, CDR1 is SGHNT and CDR2 is YYREEE (reference sequence). These data originate in a study of blood T cell repertoires in COVID-19. Study overall: From the United States, Italy and Spain came samples of acute and convalescent COVID-19. Nucleic acid was either cDNA or gDNA, and it came from T cells, B-cell-depleted T cells, or PBMCs.

What was sequenced was peripheral blood. The sequence was collected from a human donor in a cohort sampled during active COVID-19. This chain joins TRBV5-4 and TRBJ2-2; 7 nucleotides line up with TRBD2. CDR3 DNA sequence: TGTGCCAGCAGCTCAGGACGGGGGGTAAACACCGGGGAGCTGTTTTTT. This codes for CASSSGRGVNTGELFF.